Presented here are 18 T cell receptor beta chains from one specimen sequenced in a study of cytomegalovirus exposure and HLA in healthy donors. 60 Vbeta and 13 Jbeta primers were used in PCR. The table came from immunoSEQ multiplex PCR; TCRdb's copy has only in-frame clones and leaves some out. The sample shows some 120,000 clones, 80% of them seen only once. The sample taken for sequencing was PBMCs. The origin of the receptors is a middle-aged man in good health and CMV-seronegative.

The chain combines TRBV7-9 with TRBJ2-3, with 7 bases fitting TRBD2. This CDR3 is built from 15 residues. The ends lost 3 bases at V and 2 bases at J; junction bases unmatched: 5. Germline assignment: CDR1 SEHNR and CDR2 FQNEAQ (reference sequence). For the CDR3, the DNA is TGTGCCAGCAGCTTGGGACTACCAATCACAGATACGCAGTATTTT. Translated: CASSLGLPITDTQYF.

The chain recombines TRBV28 with TRBJ1-1; D is unclear. This CDR3 is built from 11 residues. Germline CDR1 MDHEN, CDR2 SYDVKM. V was trimmed by 7 bases and J by 8 bases, leaving 11 bases between them. The chain's CDR3 is CASIGRSEAFF. DNA of the CDR3: TGTGCCAGCATAGGGAGGTCAGAAGCTTTCTTT.

J is TRBJ1-1 and V is TRBV7-9; 8 bases match TRBD1. The trim removed 5 bases at V and 0 bases at J, leaving 5 bases unmatched. The germline V gene has CDR1 SEHNR and CDR2 FQNEAQ (reference sequence). The CDR3 has 15 amino acids. The CDR3 sequence is CASSTRQGMNTEAFF. The CDR3 nucleotides are TGTGCCAGCAGCACCCGACAGGGGATGAACACTGAAGCTTTCTTT.

J is TRBJ2-3 and V is TRBV29-1, with 7 positions matching TRBD1. Trimming took 6 bases from V and 3 from J; bases not matched to a gene: 9. CDR1 is SQVTM and CDR2 is ANQGSEA in the germline V gene. CDR3 length: 14 amino acids. DNA for the CDR3: TGCAGCGTCTTAGGGGGCCGGGGTACAGATACGCAGTATTTT. Encoded protein: CSVLGGRGTDTQYF.

This clone was seen just once. The chain employs TRBV6-1 and TRBJ2-7; tentatively, D is TRBD1 (6 bases). V was pared by 6 bases and J by 3 bases, with 15 bases between. Germline V gives CDR1 MNHNS, CDR2 SASEGT. The CDR3 spans 14 residues. In DNA, the CDR3 is TGTGCCAGCAGCGCGGACAAGGGGGTCTACGAGCAGTACTTC. It translates to CASSADKGVYEQYF.

This chain uses TRBV18 with TRBJ1-1, with a tentative D call TRBD1 (5 bases). This CDR3 comprises 16 residues. V gave up 6 bases and J gave up 0 bases, with 17 bases separating them. CDR1 is KGHSH, CDR2 LQKENI, per germline. The CDR3 protein is CASSPDSSLMNTEAFF. CDR3 DNA: TGTGCCAGCTCGCCTGACAGTTCCCTTATGAACACTGAAGCTTTCTTT.

The count of this clone is one. The rearrangement uses TRBV5-1 and TRBJ1-4; no firm D call. This CDR3 region has 14 residues. CDR1 and CDR2 from the germline V gene are SGHRS and YFSETQ. Trimming cost V 0 bases and J 8 bases, with 11 bases left between them. In DNA form, the CDR3 reads TGCGCCAGCAGCTTGGGCGGGCCTCAGGAAAAACTGTTTTTT. Its translation is CASSLGGPQEKLFF.

The gene calls are TRBV5-4 and TRBJ2-7; D may be TRBD2 (7 bases). This CDR3 comprises 14 residues. The germline V gene encodes CDR1 SGHNT and CDR2 YYREEE (reference sequence). Trimming removed 4 bases at V and 3 bases at J, with 14 bases between. CDR3 protein: CASSPPGGGYEQYF. The DNA of the CDR3 is TGTGCCAGCAGCCCCCCGGGGGGCGGCTACGAGCAGTACTTC.

This clone was found a few times. This chain uses TRBV27 with TRBJ1-2; D is perhaps TRBD1 (5 bases). Trimming removed 6 bases from V and 8 bases from J, with 19 bases in between. Germline-derived CDR1 and CDR2 are MNHEY and SMNVEV (reference sequence). The CDR3 consists of 14 residues. CDR3 in amino acids: CASSLSRGLIGYTF. The DNA of the CDR3 is TGTGCCAGCAGCCTATCTCGGGGACTCATCGGCTACACCTTC.

The genes are TRBV7-9 and TRBJ1-4; 9 bases align to TRBD1. CDR1 SEHNR and CDR2 FQNEAQ come from the germline V gene (reference sequence). V lost 5 bases and J lost 8; bases outside the gene matches: 6. The CDR3 covers 14 residues. CDR3 region: CASSPRQGDEKLFF. CDR3 coding DNA: TGTGCCAGCAGCCCCCGACAGGGGGACGAAAAACTGTTTTTT. Full variable domain (rest looked up from reference TRBV7-9 and TRBJ1-4): DTGVSQNPRHKITKRGQNVTFRCDPISEHNRLYWYRQTLGQGPEFLTYFQNEAQLEKSRLLSDRFSAERPKGSFSTLEIQRTEQGDSAMYLCASSPRQGDEKLFFGSGTQLSVL.

This clone was seen a handful of times. The chain uses TRBV2 and TRBJ2-1, with D possibly TRBD1 on 6 matching bases. The CDR3 length is 16 residues. The V gene lost 2 bases and the J gene lost 1 base, with 12 bases spanning the gap. CDR1 and CDR2 from the germline V gene are SNHLY and FYNNEI. This CDR3 reads CASSEWAGVSYNEQFF. CDR3 sequence (DNA): TGTGCCAGCAGTGAATGGGCAGGGGTATCCTACAATGAGCAGTTCTTC.

The gene calls are TRBV15 and TRBJ1-4; unclear D gene. The V gene lost 3 bases and the J gene lost 1 base, with 9 bases spanning the gap. The germline CDR1 and CDR2 sequences are LNHNV and YYDKDF (reference sequence). The CDR3 runs 15 residues. This CDR3 is CATSSRGGTNEKLFF. The CDR3 DNA sequence: TGTGCCACCAGCAGCCGGGGTGGAACTAATGAAAAACTGTTTTTT.

The chain has TRBV28 and TRBJ2-5, with 11 bases aligning to TRBD2. The V and J ends lost 4 bases and 5 bases, in that order; junction bases with no gene match: 6. The CDR3 is made up of 15 amino acids. CDR1 is MDHEN and CDR2 is SYDVKM in the germline V gene. The CDR3, as DNA: TGTGCCAGCAGTTCCCTAGCGGGAGGTTCTGAGACCCAGTACTTC. The encoded protein is CASSSLAGGSETQYF.

This chain uses TRBV27 with TRBJ1-2; tentatively, D is TRBD1 (6 bases). The CDR3 loop spans 14 amino acids. Germline-derived CDR1 and CDR2 are MNHEY and SMNVEV (reference sequence). The ends were cut back, 5 bases at V and 0 bases at J, with 10 bases in the middle. The CDR3: CASSARGSNYGYTF. Written as DNA, the CDR3 is TGTGCCAGCAGTGCCAGGGGCTCTAACTATGGCTACACCTTC.

The J gene is TRBJ2-3, the V gene TRBV6-4; D is possibly TRBD1 (6 bases). This CDR3 contains 13 residues. Trimming took off 3 bases at V and 6 bases at J, with 10 bases between the two ends. Germline assignment: CDR1 MRHNA and CDR2 SNTAGT. DNA of the CDR3: TGTGCCAGCAGTGAACAGGGAGTCGATACGCAGTATTTT. Amino acids: CASSEQGVDTQYF.

This clone came up once. The J gene is TRBJ2-7, the V gene TRBV4-2; the D is unclear. V was clipped by 0 bases and J by 2 bases, with 8 bases between them. CDR1 and CDR2 (germline): LGHNA, YNFKEQ. The CDR3 is 14 amino acids. The CDR3 DNA follows: TGTGCCAGCAGCCAAGATATGGGCGCCTACGAGCAGTACTTC. Translation: CASSQDMGAYEQYF.

The chain links TRBV6-4 to TRBJ2-2, with TRBD2 identical over 11 bases. The V gene's germline CDR1 is MRHNA and CDR2 SNTAGT. Unmatched junction bases numbered 11, after V lost 4 bases and J lost 7 bases. The CDR3 contains 17 residues. The CDR3 region has the DNA TGTGCCAGCAGTGGGGGCACTAGCGGGAGTAGAGGCGGGGAGCTGTTTTTT. Protein: CASSGGTSGSRGGELFF.

The rearrangement joins TRBV4-1 to TRBJ2-5; D possibly corresponds to TRBD2 (5 bases). The CDR3 is 13 amino acids. Trimming removed 2 bases from V and 5 bases from J, with 9 bases in between. CDR1 MGHRA and CDR2 YSYEKL come from the germline V gene. CDR3 in amino acids: CASSQSPGETQYF. The CDR3 DNA sequence: TGCGCCAGCAGCCAAAGTCCGGGGGAGACCCAGTACTTC.